A single sample gave rise to the 8 T cell receptor beta chains below, sequenced in a study of CD8 T cells in ankylosing spondylitis. TCRdb used MiXCR to reprocess the 5' RACE reads, holding one entry per CDR3 protein. The sample consists of some 290,000 distinct CDR3 sequences, around 20% of them appearing once. The sample comprised blood, either unsorted or a sorted T cell fraction (not recorded which). Receptor source: a male donor with ankylosing spondylitis or in good health (not recorded which).

The sample holds many counts of this clonotype. V is TRBV29-1 and J is TRBJ2-1, with D possibly matching TRBD1 (6 bases). Trimming removed 7 bases from V and 1 base from J, with 11 bases in between. CDR3 size: 13 residues. The germline V gene encodes CDR1 SQVTM and CDR2 ANQGSEA. The DNA for the CDR3 is TGCAGCGCTGGACAGTCTTCCTACAATGAGCAGTTCTTC. This codes for CSAGQSSYNEQFF.

Only a few counts were recorded for this clonotype. This chain uses TRBV12-3 or TRBV12-4 with TRBJ1-5; D not certain. This CDR3 comprises 13 residues. V dropped 8 bases and J dropped 3 bases, with 11 bases sitting between them. CDR3 nucleotides: TGTGCCAGCCTCAGCCACCACAATCAGCCCCAGCATTTT. It translates to CASLSHHNQPQHF.

This clonotype has a handful of counts. This chain joins TRBV20-1 and TRBJ2-3; D is unclear. Per the germline V gene, CDR1 is DFQATT and CDR2 is SNEGSKA (reference sequence). The CDR3 is 11 amino acids. Trimming took 3 bases from V and 4 from J, leaving 5 bases between them. This chain's CDR3 is CSASWSDTQYF. The CDR3 DNA sequence: TGCAGTGCTAGCTGGTCAGATACGCAGTATTTT.

Details on this clonotype: One junction end disagrees with the germline gene, perhaps due to a read error. CDR3 in amino acids: CVSSDPGTGRAGELFF. The CDR3 DNA reads as TGTGTCAGCAGTGATCCCGGGACAGGGCGGGCCGGGGAGCTGTTTTTT. The J gene is TRBJ2-2, the V gene TRBV25-1; 9 bases map to TRBD1. Germline CDR1 is MGHDK and CDR2 is SYGVNS. The length of the CDR3 is 16 residues.

The chain recombines TRBV5-8 with TRBJ2-5, with D possibly being TRBD1 (6 bases). V was clipped by 4 bases and J by 1 base, with 17 bases between them. Germline V gene lookup returns CDR1 SGHTS and CDR2 YDEGEE. The CDR3 is 16 residues long. CDR3 DNA: TGTGCCAGCAGCGAGGGGACACCGAGGGTCCAAGAGACCCAGTACTTC. Protein: CASSEGTPRVQETQYF. The full variable domain, rest sourced from reference TRBV5-8 and TRBJ2-5, is EAGVTQSPTHLIKTRGQQATLRCSPISGHTSVYWYQQALGLGLQFLLWYDEGEERNRGNFPPRFSGRQFPNYSSELNVNALELEDSALYLCASSEGTPRVQETQYFGPGTRLLVL.

The genes are TRBV20-1 and TRBJ2-1; 10 positions match TRBD2. Germline-derived CDR1 and CDR2 are DFQATT and SNEGSKA (reference sequence). V shed 0 bases, J shed 9 bases, and the junction held 14 bases outside the gene matches. CDR3 length: 17 amino acids. The CDR3 loop is CSARDWASGSGRGEQFF. The CDR3 DNA is TGCAGTGCTAGAGATTGGGCTAGCGGGAGTGGTCGGGGTGAGCAGTTCTTC.

The chain recombines TRBV7-3 with TRBJ2-2; 7 bases line up with TRBD2. Looked up from germline, CDR1 is SGHTA and CDR2 is FQGTGA. The CDR3 is 15 amino acids. Germline trimming cut 5 bases from V and 3 bases from J; bases unmatched to any gene: 6. The CDR3 loop reads CASSLGGSYTGELFF. DNA of the CDR3: TGTGCCAGCAGCCTCGGCGGGAGCTACACCGGGGAGCTGTTTTTT.

The rearrangement links TRBV28 to TRBJ2-1; D tentatively fits TRBD1 or TRBD2 (5 bases each). Germline V gene sequence: CDR1 MDHEN, CDR2 SYDVKM. The CDR3 has 13 residues. Trimming pared 6 bases from V and 6 bases from J, leaving 12 bases between. The DNA of the CDR3 is TGTGCCAGCAGACGGGACCCAGCCAATGAGCAGTTCTTC. This gives the protein CASRRDPANEQFF. Complete variable domain (other parts from reference TRBV28 and TRBJ2-1): DVKVTQSSRYLVKRTGEKVFLECVQDMDHENMFWYRQDPGLGLRLIYFSYDVKMKEKGDIPEGYSVSREKKERFSLILESASTNQTSMYLCASRRDPANEQFFGPGTRLTVL.